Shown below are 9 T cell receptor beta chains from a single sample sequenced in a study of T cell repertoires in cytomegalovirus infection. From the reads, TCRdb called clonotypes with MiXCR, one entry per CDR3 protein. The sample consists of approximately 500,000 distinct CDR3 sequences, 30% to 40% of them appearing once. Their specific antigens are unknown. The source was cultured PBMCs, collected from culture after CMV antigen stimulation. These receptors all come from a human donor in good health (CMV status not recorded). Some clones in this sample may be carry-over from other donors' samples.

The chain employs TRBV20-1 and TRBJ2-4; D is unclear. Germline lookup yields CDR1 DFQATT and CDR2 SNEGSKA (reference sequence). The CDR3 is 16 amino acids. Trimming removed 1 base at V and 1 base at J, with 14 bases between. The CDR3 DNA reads TGCAGTGCTAGAGGAAGCGTTTATTCCGCCAAAAACATTCAGTACTTC. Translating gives CSARGSVYSAKNIQYF.

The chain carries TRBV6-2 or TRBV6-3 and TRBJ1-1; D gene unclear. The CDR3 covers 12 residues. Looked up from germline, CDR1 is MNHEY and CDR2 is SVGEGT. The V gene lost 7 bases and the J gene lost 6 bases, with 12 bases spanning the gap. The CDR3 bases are TGTGCCAGCAACGAACTCCGGTCTGAAGCTTTCTTT. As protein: CASNELRSEAFF.

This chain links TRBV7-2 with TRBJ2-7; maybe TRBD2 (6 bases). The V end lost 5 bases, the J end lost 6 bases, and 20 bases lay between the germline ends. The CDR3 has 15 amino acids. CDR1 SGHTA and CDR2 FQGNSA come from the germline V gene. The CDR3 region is CASSRTPAGLGEQYV. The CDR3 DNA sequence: TGTGCCAGCAGCCGTACGCCAGCGGGCTTGGGCGAGCAGTACGTC.

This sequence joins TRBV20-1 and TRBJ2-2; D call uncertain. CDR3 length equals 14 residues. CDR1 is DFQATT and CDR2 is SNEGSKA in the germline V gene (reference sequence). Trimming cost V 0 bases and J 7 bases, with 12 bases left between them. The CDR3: CSARDGKLNGELFF. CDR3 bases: TGCAGTGCTAGAGATGGGAAGCTGAACGGGGAGCTGTTTTTT.

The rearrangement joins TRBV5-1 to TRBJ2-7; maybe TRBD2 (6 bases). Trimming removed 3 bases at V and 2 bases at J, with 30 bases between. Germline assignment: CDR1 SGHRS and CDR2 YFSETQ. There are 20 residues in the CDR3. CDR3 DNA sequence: TGCGCCAGCAGCTCACCCGTTCGGCAGGGACTTGCACTATTCGCCTACGAGCAGTACGTC. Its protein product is CASSSPVRQGLALFAYEQYV.

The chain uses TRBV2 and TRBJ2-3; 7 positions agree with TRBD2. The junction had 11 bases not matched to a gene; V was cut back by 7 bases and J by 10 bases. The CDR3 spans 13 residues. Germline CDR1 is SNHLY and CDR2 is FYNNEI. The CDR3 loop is CASTTGGWEAQYF. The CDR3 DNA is TGTGCCAGCACCACCGGGGGGTGGGAAGCGCAGTATTTT.

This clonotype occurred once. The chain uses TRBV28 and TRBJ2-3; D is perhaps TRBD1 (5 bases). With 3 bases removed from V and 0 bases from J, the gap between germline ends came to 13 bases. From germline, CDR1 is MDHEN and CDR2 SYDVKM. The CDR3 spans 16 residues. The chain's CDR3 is CASSFNWGGSTDTQYF. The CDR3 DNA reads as TGTGCCAGCAGTTTTAACTGGGGCGGAAGCACAGATACGCAGTATTTT.

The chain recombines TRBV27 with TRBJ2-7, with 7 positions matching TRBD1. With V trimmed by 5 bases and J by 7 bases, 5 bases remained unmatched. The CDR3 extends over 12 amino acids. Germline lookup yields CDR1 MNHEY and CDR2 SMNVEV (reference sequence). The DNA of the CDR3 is TGTGCCAGCAGTGAACAGGGGTTAGAGCAGTACTTC. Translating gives CASSEQGLEQYF.

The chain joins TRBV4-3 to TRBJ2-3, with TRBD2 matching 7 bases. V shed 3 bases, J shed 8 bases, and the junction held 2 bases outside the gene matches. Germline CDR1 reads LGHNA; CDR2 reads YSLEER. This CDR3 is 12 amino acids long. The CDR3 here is CASSQGGGTQYF. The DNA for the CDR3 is TGCGCCAGCAGCCAGGGGGGGGGTACGCAGTATTTT.